This TCR beta chain was sequenced for a study of blood T cell repertoires in COVID-19. Whole-study context: Donors in the United States, Italy and Spain gave samples during acute or convalescent COVID-19. T cells, B-cell-depleted T cells, or PBMCs provided the cDNA or gDNA that served as material.

In the authors' methods: Counts of nucleated cells, estimated from reference gene primer amplification, were obtained. The assay was immunoSEQ multiplex PCR, and TCRdb's table has in-frame clones only and misses some. V, J and clone size are those of that table, while D and trimming were read from the DNA. The sample shows around 94,000 clones, around 90% of them seen only once. CDR1 is SGHVS and CDR2 is FQNEAQ in the germline V gene. The CDR3 totals 15 residues. V lost 1 base to trimming and J lost 1 base; unmatched junction nucleotides: 3. This clone is a singleton in its sample. The chain combines TRBV7-8 with TRBJ1-2; the match to TRBD1 covers 7 bases. The clonotype comes from a man aged 18 to 30 with acute or convalescent COVID-19. Sequencing was carried out using peripheral blood. CDR3 region: CASSLGAGGNYGYTF. CDR3 DNA sequence: TGTGCCAGCAGCTTAGGGGCAGGGGGTAACTATGGCTACACCTTC.